These 21 T cell receptor beta chains share one sample of origin, sequenced in a study of identical twins. TCRdb reprocessed the 5' RACE reads via MiXCR and lists one record per CDR3 protein. The table lists roughly 700,000 distinct CDR3 sequences, roughly 8% of them singletons, with more than 0.75% in the top ten. These records were also assigned to another study, of yellow fever vaccine responses in identical twins.

Sequencing used PBMCs. The receptors originated from a woman aged 18-29 years in good health.

This clonotype came up many times. The gene calls are TRBV6-5 and TRBJ2-3; no definite D call. The CDR3 covers 12 residues. The V end lost 6 bases, the J end lost 9 bases, and 13 bases lay between the germline ends. CDR1 is MNHEY, CDR2 SVGAGI, per germline. CDR3 protein: CASSRPGKTQYF. In DNA, the CDR3 is TGTGCCAGCAGCCGTCCCGGAAAGACGCAGTATTTT.

The gene calls are TRBV14 and TRBJ2-7; D may be TRBD1 (6 bases). CDR1 and CDR2 (germline): SGHDN, FVKESK. Trimming stripped 1 base from V and 3 bases from J, with 10 bases between. The CDR3 is 14 residues long. The CDR3 DNA is TGTGCCAGCAGCCAAGGAGGACAGAACTACGAGCAGTACTTC. Translating gives CASSQGGQNYEQYF.

The sample holds many counts of this clonotype. V gene TRBV12-3 or TRBV12-4 combines with J gene TRBJ2-3; D uncertain. This CDR3 is 15 amino acids long. Trimming pared 3 bases from V and 0 bases from J, leaving 10 bases between. CDR3 residues: CASSFTLTSTDTQYF. The CDR3 DNA is TGTGCCAGCAGTTTCACACTAACCAGCACAGATACGCAGTATTTT.

This clonotype has a count of ten or more. The genes are TRBV20-1 and TRBJ2-3; either TRBD1 or TRBD2 may supply D (5 bases each). V was cut by 3 bases and J by 2 bases, with 12 bases left in between. Germline V lookup: CDR1 DFQATT, CDR2 SNEGSKA (reference sequence). CDR3 length: 14 amino acids. CDR3: CSASLGAHTDTQYF. CDR3 DNA: TGCAGTGCTAGCCTCGGGGCGCACACAGATACGCAGTATTTT.

The chain joins TRBV12-3 or TRBV12-4 to TRBJ1-1, with D possibly being TRBD1 (5 bases). CDR3 length equals 16 residues. V was shortened by 1 base and J by 0 bases, with 12 bases between the two germline ends. The CDR3 reads CASSLESGTVNTEAFF. In DNA, the CDR3 is TGTGCCAGCAGTTTAGAATCCGGGACGGTGAACACTGAAGCTTTCTTT.

There are many counts of this clonotype. The chain carries TRBV12-3 or TRBV12-4 and TRBJ1-2; TRBD1 matches 8 bases. CDR3 length: 12 residues. Trimming removed 6 bases from V and 9 bases from J; junction bases left unmatched: 6. The CDR3 protein is CASRSDRGSYTF. Written as DNA, the CDR3 is TGTGCCAGCAGGTCAGACAGGGGAAGCTACACCTTC.

The sample holds a few counts of this clonotype. The chain combines TRBV27 with TRBJ1-4; no clear D gene. V was trimmed by 3 bases and J by 7 bases, leaving 15 bases between them. The germline V gene has CDR1 MNHEY and CDR2 SMNVEV (reference sequence). The CDR3 contains 15 residues. The CDR3 coding sequence is TGTGCCAGCAGTTTGTTCCAGGCCCGCAGTGAAAAACTGTTTTTT. This gives the protein CASSLFQARSEKLFF. Combining the CDR3 with reference TRBV27 and TRBJ1-4 gives the whole variable domain EAQVTQNPRYLITVTGKKLTVTCSQNMNHEYMSWYRQDPGLGLRQIYYSMNVEVTDKGDVPEGYKVSRKEKRNFPLILESPSPNQTSLYFCASSLFQARSEKLFFGSGTQLSVL.

This sequence joins TRBV5-5 and TRBJ2-7, with 9 bases aligning to TRBD1. This CDR3 contains 15 residues. Trimming cost V 2 bases and J 2 bases; bases outside gene matches: 5. Germline CDR1 reads SGHKS; CDR2 reads YYEKEE (reference sequence). Here the CDR3 reads CASSFPGQGPYEQYF. CDR3 DNA: TGTGCCAGCAGCTTCCCGGGACAGGGTCCCTACGAGCAGTACTTC.

A word on this clonotype: This may arise from a read error, as a much more abundant clone is one base away. The chain couples TRBV29-1 to TRBJ2-2; TRBD2 is a possible D gene (6 bases). The CDR3 runs to 15 residues. CDR1 and CDR2 from the germline V gene are SQVTM and ANQGSEA. CDR3 DNA: TGCAGGCTCCCCCCGGGGGTACTTAACCCCGGGGAGCTGTTTTTT. This translates into CRLPPGVLNPGELFF.

This clonotype came up a few times. V usage is TRBV29-1 and J usage is TRBJ2-1; 8 bases are a match to TRBD2. This CDR3 is 15 amino acids long. Germline-derived CDR1 and CDR2 are SQVTM and ANQGSEA. The ends lost 6 bases at V and 3 bases at J; junction bases unmatched: 10. CDR3 loop: CSVPRGAGVYNEQFF. CDR3 DNA sequence: TGCAGCGTGCCCCGAGGAGCGGGGGTCTACAATGAGCAGTTCTTC.

The V call is TRBV6-5, the J call TRBJ2-1; D is possibly TRBD2 (5 bases). V gave up 6 bases and J gave up 4 bases, with 19 bases separating them. Per the germline V gene, CDR1 is MNHEY and CDR2 is SVGAGI. This CDR3 contains 16 residues. Here the CDR3 reads CASSRTWLAEYNEQFF. CDR3 sequence (DNA): TGTGCCAGCAGCCGAACGTGGCTAGCAGAGTACAATGAGCAGTTCTTC.

There are many counts of this clonotype. The chain recombines TRBV12-3 or TRBV12-4 with TRBJ1-2, with no clear D. Deletions cut 5 bases from V and 0 bases from J, with 16 bases between. The CDR3 sequence is 16 residues long. CDR3 nucleotides: TGTGCCAGCAGTCCTGGGGAAGGCGGCCCTAACTATGGCTACACCTTC. Translating it yields CASSPGEGGPNYGYTF.

This clonotype occurred many times. The chain employs TRBV6-5 and TRBJ2-7, with D hard to call. Germline V gene data show CDR1 as MNHEY and CDR2 as SVGAGI. The CDR3 consists of 12 residues. Trimming stripped 6 bases from V and 6 bases from J, with 12 bases between. The CDR3 loop reads CASRTGSSEQYF. The CDR3 DNA follows: TGTGCCAGCAGGACTGGTTCTTCCGAGCAGTACTTC.

V is TRBV27 and J is TRBJ2-7; no clear D. Per germline, CDR1 MNHEY and CDR2 SMNVEV (reference sequence). The length of the CDR3 is 13 residues. V lost 2 bases, J lost 3 bases, and 8 bases lay in between. CDR3 nucleotide sequence: TGTGCCAGCAGTTTAACGGTAAACTACGAGCAGTACTTC. Residues: CASSLTVNYEQYF.

This clonotype was observed at least ten times. This chain links TRBV20-1 with TRBJ2-3, with 8 positions matching TRBD1. The J segment lost 1 base and the V segment lost 2 bases, leaving 5 bases of the junction unmatched. The CDR3 runs to 15 residues. Germline CDR1 reads DFQATT; CDR2 reads SNEGSKA (reference sequence). The CDR3 spells CSARRQGQGTDTQYF. CDR3 DNA sequence: TGCAGTGCTAGAAGGCAGGGACAGGGCACAGATACGCAGTATTTT.

This sequence joins TRBV5-1 and TRBJ2-3; D is perhaps TRBD1 (5 bases). V gave up 0 bases and J gave up 0 bases, with 11 bases separating them. The germline V gene has CDR1 SGHRS and CDR2 YFSETQ. The CDR3 runs to 16 residues. The CDR3 nucleotides read TGCGCCAGCAGCTTGGATTCCACAGGAAGCACAGATACGCAGTATTTT. Its translation is CASSLDSTGSTDTQYF.

There are a few counts of this clonotype. CDR3 sequence reads: CSARRWTSGTYEQYF. The DNA of the CDR3 is TGCAGTGCTAGGCGCTGGACTAGCGGGACCTACGAGCAGTACTTC. The chain uses TRBV20-1 and TRBJ2-7; the match to TRBD2 covers 12 bases. The germline V gene has CDR1 DFQATT and CDR2 SNEGSKA (reference sequence). V shed 3 bases, J shed 2 bases, and the junction held 5 bases outside the gene matches. This CDR3 has 15 residues.

This clonotype was observed a handful of times. The rearrangement joins TRBV6-5 to TRBJ2-1; D gene unclear. The ends were cut back, 4 bases at V and 9 bases at J, with 25 bases in the middle. The CDR3 length is 17 residues. Germline V gene data show CDR1 as MNHEY and CDR2 as SVGAGI. The CDR3 loop reads CASSSKSDPGATGEQFF. CDR3 in DNA: TGTGCCAGCAGTTCGAAATCGGACCCCGGAGCAACGGGTGAGCAGTTCTTC.

This clonotype was seen ten or more times. The V and J genes are TRBV12-3 or TRBV12-4 and TRBJ1-1; TRBD1 might be the D (6 bases). This CDR3 spans 15 amino acids. V was shortened by 10 bases and J by 1 base, with 19 bases between the two germline ends. The CDR3 DNA sequence: TGTGCCACCACCACCCGGGGGGCGCGGAACACTGAAGCTTTCTTT. Residues: CATTTRGARNTEAFF.

The chain employs TRBV11-2 and TRBJ2-4, with 15 bases aligning to TRBD2. V shed 5 bases and J 5 bases; nucleotides not matched to a gene: 16. The CDR3 is made up of 20 amino acids. The germline gives CDR1 SGHAT, CDR2 FQNNGV. The CDR3 loop reads CASSPLSGLAGGPSENIQYF. As DNA, the CDR3 is TGTGCCAGCAGCCCGTTGTCCGGACTAGCGGGAGGGCCTTCCGAAAACATTCAGTACTTC. The variable domain in full, with the rest retrieved from reference TRBV11-2 and TRBJ2-4, is EAGVAQSPRYKIIEKRQSVAFWCNPISGHATLYWYQQILGQGPKLLIQFQNNGVVDDSQLPKDRFSAERLKGVDSTLKIQPAKLEDSAVYLCASSPLSGLAGGPSENIQYFGAGTRLSVL.

V gene TRBV6-5 combines with J gene TRBJ2-7; weak D call: TRBD2 (6 bases). The germline V gene has CDR1 MNHEY and CDR2 SVGAGI. This CDR3 is 16 amino acids long. Between the trimmed V and J ends, which lost 2 bases and 2 bases, there was a span of 16 bases. CDR3 DNA: TGTGCCAGCAGTTACACGCCCTCCGGGGGAACCTACGAGCAGTACTTC. Its protein is CASSYTPSGGTYEQYF.